This T cell receptor beta chain emerged from a study of T-cell memory formation after mild COVID-19. TCRdb passed the 5' RACE reads through MiXCR, listing each CDR3 protein once. The sample has roughly 130,000 distinct CDR3 sequences; around a sixth are singletons. Germline CDR1 and CDR2: ENHRY and SYGVKD. The CDR3 is 13 amino acids. Trimming removed 3 bases from V and 2 bases from J, with 8 bases in between. V gene TRBV10-3 combines with J gene TRBJ2-7; possible D gene TRBD1, 6 bases. The sample taken for sequencing was PBMCs or a T cell subset sorted from them (not recorded which). The receptor's source is an adult woman who had mild COVID-19 (a few samples of this study predate the infection). Cell type and time point are not known. The CDR3 spells CAISDRDTYEQYF. The CDR3 bases are TGTGCCATCAGTGACCGGGACACCTACGAGCAGTACTTC.